These T cell receptor beta chains were read from a single sample in a study of T-cell reconstitution after alpha-beta-depleted transplantation in children. TCRdb recomputed calls from the PCR reads with MiXCR, one row per CDR3 protein. The sample holds 580,000 or so distinct CDR3 sequences, 20% to 25% seen once. The specimen comprised PBMCs, mostly from graft donor cells, sampled 360 days after TCRalphabeta/CD19-depleted stem cell transplant. These TCRs come from a boy under two years old who had a stem cell transplant for acute myeloid leukemia, so the T cells may come from the graft donor. The CDR3 runs from the conserved cysteine through the conserved F or W. Each record gives: V gene, D gene, J gene, clone size, CDR3 DNA, CDR3 protein. D genes are given only for firm matches. Where a row states a size, it is once, few, many or the class of an expanded clone; other rows omit it.

>TRBV6-5|-|TRBJ2-7|many
TGTGCCAGCAGTCCCCTATTAGGCGGGACAGAGAACGAGCAGTACTTC
CASSPLLGGTENEQYF
>TRBV10-3|-|TRBJ2-7|few
TGTGCCATCAGTGAACGGACAAGCCTATCCTACGAGCAGTACTTC
CAISERTSLSYEQYF
>TRBV5-1|TRBD1|TRBJ2-1|-
TGCGCCAGCAGCTCTCAGGGGGCTGACAATGAGCAGTTCTTC
CASSSQGADNEQFF
>TRBV10-3|TRBD2|TRBJ2-3|-
TGTGCCATCAGTGAGTCGACTAGGACTAGCGGCCCCCGGGATACGCAGTATTTT
CAISESTRTSGPRDTQYF
>TRBV6-1|-|TRBJ2-7|few
TGTGCCAGCGTGGAAAGGGGTCGCGAGCAGTACTTC
CASVERGREQYF
>TRBV12-3/TRBV12-4|-|TRBJ2-2|-
TGTGCCAGCAGTCCTTGGACGGCGGGCAGGGAGCTGTTTTTT
CASSPWTAGRELFF
>TRBV29-1|-|TRBJ2-7|many
TGCAGCGTTGACAGGTTCACCTACGAGCAGTACTTC
CSVDRFTYEQYF
>TRBV6-5|TRBD1|TRBJ1-1|few
TGTGCCAGCAGTTACAAGGGGGCGAGTAATGAAGCTTTCTTT
CASSYKGASNEAFF
>TRBV12-3/TRBV12-4|-|TRBJ1-6|-
TGTGCCAGCAGTTTAGGGGCCCCGTATAATTCACCCCTCCACTTT
CASSLGAPYNSPLHF
>TRBV5-5|-|TRBJ1-1|once
TGTGCCAGCAGCTGGGGAAAGGGGTGGAACACTGAAGCTTTCTTT
CASSWGKGWNTEAFF
>TRBV5-1|TRBD2|TRBJ2-5|few
TGCGCCAGCACGAGACAAAGCGGGGGTTCTGGGGAGACCCAGTACTTC
CASTRQSGGSGETQYF
>TRBV28|-|TRBJ2-3|-
TGTGCCAGCAGCGGGGTAGCCAGGGATACGGGGGGCCACGCTAGCACAGATACGCAGTATTTT
CASSGVARDTGGHASTDTQYF
>TRBV20-1|-|TRBJ2-5|-
TGCAGTGCTGATCGGACAATAGAGACCCAGTACTTC
CSADRTIETQYF
>TRBV20-1|-|TRBJ2-5|few
TGCAGTGCTGCAGGGTTTTCTGCGGTGCAAGAGACCCAGTACTTC
CSAAGFSAVQETQYF
>TRBV19|TRBD2|TRBJ2-6|few
TGTGCCAGTAGTCCCGGGGGGATCCGCTCTGGGGCCAACGTCCTGACTTTC
CASSPGGIRSGANVLTF
>TRBV6-1|TRBD1|TRBJ2-5|many
TGTGCCAGCAGCCTAAGGGACAGCCAAGAGACCCAGTACTTC
CASSLRDSQETQYF
>TRBV12-3/TRBV12-4|-|TRBJ2-2|-
TGTGCCAGCAGTTTCGGGACTCTCCTGAACACCGGGGAGCTGTTTTTT
CASSFGTLLNTGELFF
>TRBV7-9|-|TRBJ1-2|-
TGTGCCAGCGTCCGGGACTATGGCTACACCTTC
CASVRDYGYTF
>TRBV11-1|TRBD1|TRBJ2-5|-
TGTGCCAGCAGCGATCCCCTTACTCGGGACAGGGGACAAGAGACCCAGTACTTC
CASSDPLTRDRGQETQYF
>TRBV7-2|-|TRBJ2-5|few
TGTGCCAGCAGCTTAGGAGGGGGAAGCCACAGCCAGTACTTC
CASSLGGGSHSQYF
>TRBV2|-|TRBJ2-1|many
TGTGCCACCCCTACGGCGCGGGGCTCCAATGAGCAGTTCTTC
CATPTARGSNEQFF
>TRBV7-3|TRBD2|TRBJ2-1|many
TGTGCCAGCAGCCCTTCTAGCGGGGGGGCCCATGAGCAGTTCTTC
CASSPSSGGAHEQFF
>TRBV28|-|TRBJ2-5|few
TGTGCCAGCAGTTTGGGGATACGGGTCTGGCAAGAGACCCAGTACTTC
CASSLGIRVWQETQYF
>TRBV5-1|TRBD2|TRBJ2-1|many
TGCGCCAGCAGCCCCCTAGCGGCCCTAGCCTACAATGAGCAGTTCTTC
CASSPLAALAYNEQFF
>TRBV2|-|TRBJ2-3|-
TGTGCCAGCACCCGTGTTTCTAGCACAGATACGCAGTATTTT
CASTRVSSTDTQYF
>TRBV3-1|TRBD2|TRBJ2-1|-
TGTGCCAGCAGCCGCCGGACTAGCGGGGGCTCCTACAATGAGCAGTTCTTC
CASSRRTSGGSYNEQFF
>TRBV12-3/TRBV12-4|-|TRBJ1-2|many
TGTGCCAGCAGTGGGGGGCCGTTCAACTATGGCTACACCTTC
CASSGGPFNYGYTF
>TRBV18|-|TRBJ2-3|many
TGTGCCAGCTCACCCCAAGAGAAGCGTGGTACGCAGTATTTT
CASSPQEKRGTQYF
>TRBV15|-|TRBJ1-5|many
TGTGCCACCAGCAGAGCCCGGGGTTCGAATCAGCCCCAGCATTTT
CATSRARGSNQPQHF
>TRBV12-3/TRBV12-4|TRBD1|TRBJ2-5|few
TGTGCCAGCAGTTCTAGCCTCGGTGCGACAGGGGATGCGACCCAGTACTTC
CASSSSLGATGDATQYF
>TRBV7-9|-|TRBJ2-5|many
TGTGCCAGCAGCTTAGATAGAGGAGCGAAACAAGAGACCCAGTACTTC
CASSLDRGAKQETQYF
>TRBV30|TRBD1|TRBJ1-4|-
TGTGCCGGGGACAGGGGACGGACTAATGAAAAACTGTTTTTT
CAGDRGRTNEKLFF
>TRBV6-2/TRBV6-3|TRBD2|TRBJ2-1|-
TGTGCCAGCAGTTACCTCCAGCGGGGATACAATGAGCAGTTCTTC
CASSYLQRGYNEQFF
>TRBV12-3/TRBV12-4|TRBD1|TRBJ1-5|many
TGTGCCAGCAGGACCGGGACAGGGAACAATCAGCCCCAGCATTTT
CASRTGTGNNQPQHF
>TRBV29-1|-|TRBJ2-3|many
TGCAGCGTCAGGGGCCTGTACTTCCCAGATACGCAGTATTTT
CSVRGLYFPDTQYF
>TRBV4-1|-|TRBJ1-3|many
TGCGCCAGTGAGGATTACTCTGGAAACACCATATATTTT
CASEDYSGNTIYF
>TRBV4-1|-|TRBJ2-3|once
TGCGCCAGCAGCCAAGTACCGGGGGCAACCAAGTGTTTT
CASSQVPGATKCF
>TRBV4-3|-|TRBJ1-5|-
TGCGCCAGCAGCCCTTCGGAATTTCAGCCCCAGCATTTT
CASSPSEFQPQHF
>TRBV5-1|-|TRBJ2-7|many
TGCGCCAGCAGCTTGTGGGGGGACCACGAGCAGTACTTC
CASSLWGDHEQYF
>TRBV12-3/TRBV12-4|TRBD2|TRBJ2-7|many
TGTGCCAGCAGACTAGCGGGGGGGCCGTACGAGCAGTACTTC
CASRLAGGPYEQYF
>TRBV9|TRBD1|TRBJ2-7|-
TGTGCCAGCAGCGTCGGGACAGTCTCCTACGAGCAGTACTTC
CASSVGTVSYEQYF
>TRBV7-9|-|TRBJ2-5|-
TGTGCCAGCAGCTTCCCGGTAGGGGAGACCCAGTACTTC
CASSFPVGETQYF
>TRBV12-3/TRBV12-4|-|TRBJ1-3|many
TGTGCCAGCAGCCCCCTGGCTGGAAACACCATATATTTT
CASSPLAGNTIYF
>TRBV20-1|-|TRBJ1-4|-
TGCAGTGCCATACAGGCTATTGCAACTAATGAAAAACTGTTTTTT
CSAIQAIATNEKLFF
>TRBV25-1|-|TRBJ1-5|-
TGTGCCAGCAGCGCAGGACACCACCTTGATAGCAATCAGCCCCAGCATTTT
CASSAGHHLDSNQPQHF
>TRBV11-2|-|TRBJ1-1|-
TGTGCCAGCAGCTTACCGACAGCTGAAGCTTTCTTT
CASSLPTAEAFF
>TRBV28|-|TRBJ2-5|many
TGTGCCAGCGGATACAGGGCGAAAGAGACCCAGTACTTC
CASGYRAKETQYF
>TRBV10-2|-|TRBJ1-5|few
TGCGCCAGCAGTGAGAGCAGGGCCCGACAGCCCCAGCATTTT
CASSESRARQPQHF
>TRBV4-3|-|TRBJ2-3|many
TGCGCCAGCCGCCGGACGCACCCCACAGATACGCAGTATTTT
CASRRTHPTDTQYF
>TRBV20-1|TRBD2|TRBJ2-3|-
TGCAGTGCTAGGGACCCCCTAGCGGGCCCGTCAGATACGCAGTATTTT
CSARDPLAGPSDTQYF
>TRBV7-2|TRBD2|TRBJ2-1|few
TGTGCCAGCAGCTTAGTTGCGGGGGACAATGAGCAGTTCTTC
CASSLVAGDNEQFF